The clone carrying this T cell receptor beta chain was seen a few times. The antigen is not known. V was cut by 0 bases and J by 5 bases, with 15 bases left in between. CDR1 is SGHDT, CDR2 YYEEEE, per germline. This CDR3 comprises 17 residues. This record belongs to a study of cytotoxic CD8 clonotypes in ibrutinib-treated CLL. Study at large: Per sample, productive templates averaged 255,043 and productive rearrangements averaged 94,082. General study results and limits: Increased clonality at ibrutinib response gave way to a return toward baseline at progression.

Some clones are missing from TCRdb's copy, which holds only in-frame ones; the method was immunoSEQ multiplex PCR. The sample has 53,000 or so clones; 54% are singletons. J is TRBJ1-6 and V is TRBV5-6; weak D call: TRBD1 (5 bases). Here the sequenced sample was PBMCs, taken at disease progression, from a patient treated with ibrutinib. The receptor was derived from a human donor with chronic lymphocytic leukemia. CDR3 DNA sequence: TGTGCCAGCAGCTTGGCGGCAGGGATAATTGATAATTCACCCCTCCACTTT. Residues: CASSLAAGIIDNSPLHF.